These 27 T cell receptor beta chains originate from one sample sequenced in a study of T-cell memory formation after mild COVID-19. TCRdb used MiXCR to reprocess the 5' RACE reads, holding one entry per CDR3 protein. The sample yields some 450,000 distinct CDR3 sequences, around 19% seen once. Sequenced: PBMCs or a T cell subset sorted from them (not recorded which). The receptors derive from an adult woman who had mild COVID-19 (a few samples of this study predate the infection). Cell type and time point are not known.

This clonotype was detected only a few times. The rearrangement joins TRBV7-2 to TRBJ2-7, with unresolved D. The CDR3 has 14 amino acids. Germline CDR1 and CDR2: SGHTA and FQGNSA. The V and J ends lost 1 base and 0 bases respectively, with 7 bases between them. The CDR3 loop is CASSLGISSYEQYF. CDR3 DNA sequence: TGTGCCAGCAGCTTAGGGATCTCCTCCTACGAGCAGTACTTC.

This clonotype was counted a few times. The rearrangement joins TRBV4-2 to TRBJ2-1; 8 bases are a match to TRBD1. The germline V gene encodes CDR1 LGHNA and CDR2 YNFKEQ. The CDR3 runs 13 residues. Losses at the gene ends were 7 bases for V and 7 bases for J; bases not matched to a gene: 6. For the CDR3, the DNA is TGTGCCAGCAACCGGGACAGGAATAATGAGCAGTTCTTC. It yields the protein CASNRDRNNEQFF.

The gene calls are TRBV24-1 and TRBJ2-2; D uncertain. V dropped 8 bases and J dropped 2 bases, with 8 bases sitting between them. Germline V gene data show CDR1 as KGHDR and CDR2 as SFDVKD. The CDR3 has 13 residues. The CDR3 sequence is CATNQQNTGELFF. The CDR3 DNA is TGTGCCACCAACCAGCAAAACACCGGGGAGCTGTTTTTT.

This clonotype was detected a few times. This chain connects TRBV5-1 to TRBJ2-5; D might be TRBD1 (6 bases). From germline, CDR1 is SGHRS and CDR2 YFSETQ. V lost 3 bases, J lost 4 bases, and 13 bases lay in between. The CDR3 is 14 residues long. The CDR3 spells CASSYYRVGETQYF. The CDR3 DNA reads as TGCGCCAGCAGCTACTACAGGGTGGGAGAGACCCAGTACTTC.

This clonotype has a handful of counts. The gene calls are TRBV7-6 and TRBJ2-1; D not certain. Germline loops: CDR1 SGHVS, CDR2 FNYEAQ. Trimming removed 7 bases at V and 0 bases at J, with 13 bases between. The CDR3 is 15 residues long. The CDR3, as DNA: TGTGCCAGCACCGCGACCGTTAGCTCCTACAATGAGCAGTTCTTC. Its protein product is CASTATVSSYNEQFF. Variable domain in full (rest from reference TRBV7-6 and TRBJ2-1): GAGVSQSPRYKVTKRGQDVALRCDPISGHVSLYWYRQALGQGPEFLTYFNYEAQQDKSGLPNDRFSAERPEGSISTLTIQRTEQRDSAMYRCASTATVSSYNEQFFGPGTRLTVL.

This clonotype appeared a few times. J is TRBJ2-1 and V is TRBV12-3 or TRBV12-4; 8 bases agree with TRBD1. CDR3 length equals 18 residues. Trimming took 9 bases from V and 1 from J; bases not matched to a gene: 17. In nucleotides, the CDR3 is TGTGCCAGTCTTGACCTAGAAACAGGGGGTAGGTCCTACAATGAGCAGTTCTTC. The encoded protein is CASLDLETGGRSYNEQFF.

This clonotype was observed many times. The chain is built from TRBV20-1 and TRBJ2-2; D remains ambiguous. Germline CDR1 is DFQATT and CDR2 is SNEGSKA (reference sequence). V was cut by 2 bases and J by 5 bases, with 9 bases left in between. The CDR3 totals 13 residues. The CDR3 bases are TGCAGTGCTAGACCCCGAGAAACCGGGGAGCTGTTTTTT. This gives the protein CSARPRETGELFF.

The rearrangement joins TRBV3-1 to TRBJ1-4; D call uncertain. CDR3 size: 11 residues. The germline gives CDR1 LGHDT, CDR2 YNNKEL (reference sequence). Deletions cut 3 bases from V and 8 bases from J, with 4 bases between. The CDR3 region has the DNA TGTGCCAGCAGCCATGGAGAAAAACTGTTTTTT. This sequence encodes CASSHGEKLFF. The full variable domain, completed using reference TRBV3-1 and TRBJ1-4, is DTAVSQTPKYLVTQMGNDKSIKCEQNLGHDTMYWYKQDSKKFLKIMFSYNNKELIINETVPNRFSPKSPDKAHLNLHINSLELGDSAVYFCASSHGEKLFFGSGTQLSVL.

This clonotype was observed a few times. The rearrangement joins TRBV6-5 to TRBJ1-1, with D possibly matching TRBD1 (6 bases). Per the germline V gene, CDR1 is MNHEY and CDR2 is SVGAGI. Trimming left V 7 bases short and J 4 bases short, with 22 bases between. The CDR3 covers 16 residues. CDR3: CASTSGLGKGGTEAFF. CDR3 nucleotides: TGTGCCAGCACCTCGGGACTGGGGAAGGGGGGCACTGAAGCTTTCTTT.

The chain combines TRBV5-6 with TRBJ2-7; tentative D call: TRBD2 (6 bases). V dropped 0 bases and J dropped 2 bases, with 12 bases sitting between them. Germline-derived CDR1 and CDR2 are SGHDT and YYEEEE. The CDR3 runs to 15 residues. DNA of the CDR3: TGTGCCAGCAGCTTGGTGATTAGCGGCCCCTACGAGCAGTACTTC. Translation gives CASSLVISGPYEQYF.

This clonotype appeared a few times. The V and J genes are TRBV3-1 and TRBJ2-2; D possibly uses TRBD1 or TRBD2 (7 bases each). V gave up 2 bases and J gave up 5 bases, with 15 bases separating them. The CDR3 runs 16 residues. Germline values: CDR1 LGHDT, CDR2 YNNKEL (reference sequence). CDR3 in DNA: TGTGCCAGCAGCCAATCGACAGGGAGGGGGACCGGGGAGCTGTTTTTT. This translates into CASSQSTGRGTGELFF.

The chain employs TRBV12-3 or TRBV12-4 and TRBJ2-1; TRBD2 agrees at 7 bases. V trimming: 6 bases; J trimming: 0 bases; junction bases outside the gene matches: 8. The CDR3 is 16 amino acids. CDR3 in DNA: TGTGCCAGCAGCCAAAGGGGACTAAGCTCCTACAATGAGCAGTTCTTC. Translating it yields CASSQRGLSSYNEQFF.

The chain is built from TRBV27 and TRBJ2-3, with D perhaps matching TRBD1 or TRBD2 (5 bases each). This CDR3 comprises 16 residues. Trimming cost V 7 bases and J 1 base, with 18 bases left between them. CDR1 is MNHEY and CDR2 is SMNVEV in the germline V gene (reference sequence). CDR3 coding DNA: TGTGCCAGCAAGGAATCAGGGCTAGCTGGCACAGATACGCAGTATTTT. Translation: CASKESGLAGTDTQYF.

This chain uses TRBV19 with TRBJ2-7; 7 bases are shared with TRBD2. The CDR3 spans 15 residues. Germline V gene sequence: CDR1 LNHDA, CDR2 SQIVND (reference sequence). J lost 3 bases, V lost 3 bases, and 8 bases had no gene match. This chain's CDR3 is CASSIKASGSYEQYF. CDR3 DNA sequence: TGTGCCAGTAGTATCAAAGCTAGCGGTAGCTACGAGCAGTACTTC.

The CDR3 DNA reads as TGTGCCAGCAGCCCCCGGGGGACAGTTAACAATGAGCAGTTCTTC. Its protein is CASSPRGTVNNEQFF. The chain couples TRBV6-5 to TRBJ2-1; D might be TRBD1 (7 bases). The CDR3 sequence is 15 residues long. The germline CDR1 and CDR2 sequences are MNHEY and SVGAGI. V lost 6 bases to trimming and J lost 5 bases, with 17 bases between them.

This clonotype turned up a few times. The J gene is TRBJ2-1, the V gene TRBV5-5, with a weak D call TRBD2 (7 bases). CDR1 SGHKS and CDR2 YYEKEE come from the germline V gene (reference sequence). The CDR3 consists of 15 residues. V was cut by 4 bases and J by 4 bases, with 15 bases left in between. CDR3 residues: CASSPAAGAYNEQFF. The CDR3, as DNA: TGTGCCAGCAGCCCGGCCGCGGGGGCGTACAATGAGCAGTTCTTC.

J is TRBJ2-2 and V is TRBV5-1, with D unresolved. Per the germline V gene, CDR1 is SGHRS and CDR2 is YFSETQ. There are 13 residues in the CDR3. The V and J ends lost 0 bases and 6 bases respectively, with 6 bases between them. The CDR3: CASSLVRSGELFF. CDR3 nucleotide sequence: TGCGCCAGCAGCTTGGTGCGATCCGGGGAGCTGTTTTTT.

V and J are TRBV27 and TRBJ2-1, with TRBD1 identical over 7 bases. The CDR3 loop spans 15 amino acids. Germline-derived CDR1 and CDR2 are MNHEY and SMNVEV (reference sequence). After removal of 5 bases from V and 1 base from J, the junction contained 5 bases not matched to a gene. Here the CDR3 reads CASSTGAPSYNEQFF. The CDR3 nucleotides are TGTGCCAGCAGTACAGGGGCCCCATCCTACAATGAGCAGTTCTTC.

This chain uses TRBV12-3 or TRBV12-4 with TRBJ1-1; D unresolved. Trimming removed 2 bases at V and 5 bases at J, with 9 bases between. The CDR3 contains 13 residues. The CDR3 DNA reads TGTGCCAGCAGTTTAACTAGGGCGACTGAAGCTTTCTTT. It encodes CASSLTRATEAFF.

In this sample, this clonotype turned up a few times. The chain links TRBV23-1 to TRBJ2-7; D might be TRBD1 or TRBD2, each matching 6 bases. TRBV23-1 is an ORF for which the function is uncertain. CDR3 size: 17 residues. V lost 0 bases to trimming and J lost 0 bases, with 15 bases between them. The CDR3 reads CASSQSLWGAVSYEQYF. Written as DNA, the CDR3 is TGCGCCAGCAGTCAATCGTTGTGGGGGGCCGTCTCCTACGAGCAGTACTTC.

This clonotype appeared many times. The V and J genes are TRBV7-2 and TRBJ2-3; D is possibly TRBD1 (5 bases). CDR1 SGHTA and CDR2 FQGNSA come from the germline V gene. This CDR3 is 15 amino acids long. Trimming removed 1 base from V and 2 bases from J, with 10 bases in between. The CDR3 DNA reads TGTGCCAGCAGCTTAGAGGGGATATCCACAGATACGCAGTATTTT. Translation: CASSLEGISTDTQYF.

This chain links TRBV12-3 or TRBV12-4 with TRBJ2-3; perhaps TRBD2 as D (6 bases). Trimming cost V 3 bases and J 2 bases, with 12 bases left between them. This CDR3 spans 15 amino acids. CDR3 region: CASSLTSSYTDTQYF. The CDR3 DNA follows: TGTGCCAGCAGTTTGACTAGTTCGTACACAGATACGCAGTATTTT.

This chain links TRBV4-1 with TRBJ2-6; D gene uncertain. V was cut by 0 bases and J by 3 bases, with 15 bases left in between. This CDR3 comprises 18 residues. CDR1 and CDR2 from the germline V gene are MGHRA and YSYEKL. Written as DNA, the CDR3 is TGCGCCAGCAGCCAAGATTCAGCCCAAATCGGTGGGGCCAACGTCCTGACTTTC. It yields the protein CASSQDSAQIGGANVLTF.

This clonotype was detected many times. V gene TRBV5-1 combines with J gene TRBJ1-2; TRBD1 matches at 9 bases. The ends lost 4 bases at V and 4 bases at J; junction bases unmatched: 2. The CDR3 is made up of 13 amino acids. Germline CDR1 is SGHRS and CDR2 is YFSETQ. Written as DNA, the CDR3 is TGCGCCAGCAGCCAGACAGGGGGCTATGGCTACACCTTC. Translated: CASSQTGGYGYTF.

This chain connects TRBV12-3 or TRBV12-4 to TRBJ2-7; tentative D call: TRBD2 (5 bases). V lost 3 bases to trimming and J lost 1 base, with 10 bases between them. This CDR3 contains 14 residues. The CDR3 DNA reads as TGTGCCAGCAGTTTTCGGGAAGCGTCCTACGAGCAGTACTTC. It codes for CASSFREASYEQYF.

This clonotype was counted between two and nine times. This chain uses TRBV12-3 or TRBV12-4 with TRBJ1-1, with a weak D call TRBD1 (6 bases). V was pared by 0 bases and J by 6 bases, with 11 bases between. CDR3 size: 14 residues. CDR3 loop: CASSLAAGTSEAFF. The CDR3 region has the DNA TGTGCCAGCAGTTTAGCCGCCGGGACATCTGAAGCTTTCTTT.

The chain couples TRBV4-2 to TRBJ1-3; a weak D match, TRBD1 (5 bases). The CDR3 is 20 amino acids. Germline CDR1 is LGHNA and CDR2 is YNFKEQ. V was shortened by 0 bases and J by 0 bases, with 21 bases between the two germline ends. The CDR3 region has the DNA TGTGCCAGCAGCCAAGATCACGTGGGGGGGAGGCCAGACTCTGGAAACACCATATATTTT. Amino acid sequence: CASSQDHVGGRPDSGNTIYF.